These T cell receptor beta chains were read from a single sample in a study of identical twins. TCRdb recomputed calls from the 5' RACE reads with MiXCR, one row per CDR3 protein. The sample has 700,000 or so distinct CDR3 sequences; roughly 8% are singletons. The same specimen was also included in a second study, on yellow fever vaccine responses in identical twins.

Sequencing was done on a sample of PBMCs. The receptors originated from a woman aged 18-29 years in good health. Both conserved end residues are part of each CDR3. The D gene is left open where the match is weak. Expanded clones get a size class; other rows say once, few or many, or leave the size out.

clone size: .
J gene: TRBJ1-1
CDR3 length: 14
D gene: TRBD1
V gene: TRBV12-3/TRBV12-4
CDR3 DNA: TGTGCCAGCAGTTTATTTCAGGGGGGTACTGAAGCTTTCTTT
CDR3 protein: CASSLFQGGTEAFF

clone size: many
J gene: TRBJ2-7
CDR3 length: 11
D gene: .
V gene: TRBV20-1
CDR3 DNA: TGCAGTGCCAGGGGGGGCTACGAGCAGTACTTC
CDR3 protein: CSARGGYEQYF

clone size: .
J gene: TRBJ2-1
CDR3 length: 17
D gene: .
V gene: TRBV4-1
CDR3 DNA: TGCGCCAGCAGCCCCGATGGGCTAAGGGGAGATAACAATGAGCAGTTCTTC
CDR3 protein: CASSPDGLRGDNNEQFF

clone size: .
J gene: TRBJ2-7
CDR3 length: 17
D gene: TRBD2
V gene: TRBV12-3/TRBV12-4
CDR3 DNA: TGTGCCAGCAGTTTAGATTTAGGGGGACTAGCGGCTCCCGAGCAGTACTTC
CDR3 protein: CASSLDLGGLAAPEQYF

clone size: .
J gene: TRBJ2-7
CDR3 length: 15
D gene: TRBD2
V gene: TRBV7-2
CDR3 DNA: TGTGCCAGCAGCTTATATGGCGGGGGTACCTACGAGCAGTACTTC
CDR3 protein: CASSLYGGGTYEQYF

clone size: .
J gene: TRBJ2-2
CDR3 length: 15
D gene: .
V gene: TRBV10-3
CDR3 DNA: TGTGCCATCAGTGAGTCTTCAGGGCGAGGCGGGGAGCTGTTTTTT
CDR3 protein: CAISESSGRGGELFF

clone size: few
J gene: TRBJ2-5
CDR3 length: 14
D gene: .
V gene: TRBV25-1
CDR3 DNA: TGTGCCAGCAGTGAAGGCGGAGATCAAGAGACCCAGTACTTC
CDR3 protein: CASSEGGDQETQYF

clone size: few
J gene: TRBJ1-4
CDR3 length: 13
D gene: TRBD1
V gene: TRBV5-6
CDR3 DNA: TGTGCCAGCAGAGGACAGGGCTCTGAAAAACTGTTTTTT
CDR3 protein: CASRGQGSEKLFF

clone size: many
J gene: TRBJ2-7
CDR3 length: 14
D gene: .
V gene: TRBV6-5
CDR3 DNA: TGTGCCAGCAGTTACTCCGGCCACTCCTACGAGCAGTACTTC
CDR3 protein: CASSYSGHSYEQYF

clone size: .
J gene: TRBJ2-3
CDR3 length: 17
D gene: .
V gene: TRBV7-8
CDR3 DNA: TGTGCCAGCAGCCCAAAGTGGCTAGCGCTTAGCACAGATACGCAGTATTTT
CDR3 protein: CASSPKWLALSTDTQYF

clone size: many
J gene: TRBJ2-5
CDR3 length: 14
D gene: TRBD1
V gene: TRBV29-1
CDR3 DNA: TGCAGCGTTGATCGACAGGGGAAGGGAGAGACCCAGTACTTC
CDR3 protein: CSVDRQGKGETQYF

clone size: .
J gene: TRBJ2-7
CDR3 length: 15
D gene: .
V gene: TRBV7-9
CDR3 DNA: TGTGCCAGCAGCTCCGGGACCCAGAGCTCCTACGAGCAGTACTTC
CDR3 protein: CASSSGTQSSYEQYF

clone size: few
J gene: TRBJ2-3
CDR3 length: 15
D gene: TRBD2
V gene: TRBV6-1
CDR3 DNA: TGTGCCAGCAGTGCTAGCGGGGGGGCCCCAGATACGCAGTATTTT
CDR3 protein: CASSASGGAPDTQYF

clone size: .
J gene: TRBJ1-6
CDR3 length: 16
D gene: .
V gene: TRBV18
CDR3 DNA: TGTGCCAGCTCACCGGGAAGGGGCTCCTATAATTCACCCCTCCACTTT
CDR3 protein: CASSPGRGSYNSPLHF

clone size: .
J gene: TRBJ2-3
CDR3 length: 17
D gene: .
V gene: TRBV6-1
CDR3 DNA: TGTGCCAGCAGTGAAAGAGAGGGGCAGGACCGCACAGATACGCAGTATTTT
CDR3 protein: CASSEREGQDRTDTQYF

clone size: .
J gene: TRBJ2-7
CDR3 length: 16
D gene: .
V gene: TRBV27
CDR3 DNA: TGTGCCAGCAGTTTGGGGCGAACCCTACCCTCCTACGAGCAGTACTTC
CDR3 protein: CASSLGRTLPSYEQYF

clone size: few
J gene: TRBJ2-1
CDR3 length: 13
D gene: .
V gene: TRBV12-3/TRBV12-4
CDR3 DNA: TGTGCCAGCAGTCTGGATCTGAACAATGAGCAGTTCTTC
CDR3 protein: CASSLDLNNEQFF

clone size: many
J gene: TRBJ1-2
CDR3 length: 14
D gene: TRBD1
V gene: TRBV27
CDR3 DNA: TGTGCCAGCAGCCCCGCAGGGGGGAACTATGGCTACACCTTC
CDR3 protein: CASSPAGGNYGYTF

clone size: many
J gene: TRBJ2-1
CDR3 length: 12
D gene: .
V gene: TRBV28
CDR3 DNA: TGTGCCAGCAGTTTACTACCAAGTGAGCAGTTCTTC
CDR3 protein: CASSLLPSEQFF

clone size: few
J gene: TRBJ2-1
CDR3 length: 14
D gene: .
V gene: TRBV7-9
CDR3 DNA: TGTGCCAGCAGCTTAGGGGCAGGGAAGTGGGAGCAGTTCTTC
CDR3 protein: CASSLGAGKWEQFF

clone size: .
J gene: TRBJ2-3
CDR3 length: 15
D gene: .
V gene: TRBV4-3
CDR3 DNA: TGCGCCAGCAGCCAAGATAGTAGTGGGGTCGATACGCAGTATTTT
CDR3 protein: CASSQDSSGVDTQYF

clone size: many
J gene: TRBJ2-7
CDR3 length: 13
D gene: .
V gene: TRBV20-1
CDR3 DNA: TGCAGTGCTAGAGATTATGGGGCGGTCGAGCAGTACTTC
CDR3 protein: CSARDYGAVEQYF

clone size: many
J gene: TRBJ2-7
CDR3 length: 15
D gene: TRBD2
V gene: TRBV6-1
CDR3 DNA: TGTGCCAGCAGTGAGACTAGCGGGGTATCGTACGAGCAGTACTTC
CDR3 protein: CASSETSGVSYEQYF

clone size: few
J gene: TRBJ2-5
CDR3 length: 14
D gene: .
V gene: TRBV28
CDR3 DNA: TGTGCCAGCAGCCCCCGACTAGTGGAAGAGACCCAGTACTTC
CDR3 protein: CASSPRLVEETQYF

clone size: .
J gene: TRBJ2-1
CDR3 length: 16
D gene: TRBD2
V gene: TRBV4-3
CDR3 DNA: TGCGCCAGCAGCCAAGTGGAGACTAGCGGGTACAATGAGCAGTTCTTC
CDR3 protein: CASSQVETSGYNEQFF